These 17 T cell receptor beta chains originate from one sample sequenced in a study of cytomegalovirus exposure and HLA in healthy donors. Amplification used 60 Vbeta primers and 13 Jbeta primers. Repertoires were generated with immunoSEQ multiplex PCR, while TCRdb's copy carries only in-frame clones and drops some. Of approximately 77,000 clones listed, nearly 80% were seen once; the top ten hold 4% to 5.5%. Sequencing input: PBMCs. These receptors all come from a middle-aged man in good health and CMV-seronegative.

The chain couples TRBV28 to TRBJ1-5, with D tentatively TRBD1 (5 bases). The germline gives CDR1 MDHEN, CDR2 SYDVKM. V was shortened by 1 base and J by 1 base, with 11 bases between the two germline ends. The CDR3 has 16 amino acids. The CDR3 DNA reads as TGTGCCAGCAGTTTATTGGGGGGATCGAGCAATCAGCCCCAGCATTTT. The encoded protein is CASSLLGGSSNQPQHF. Filled out from reference TRBV28 and TRBJ1-5, the complete variable domain reads DVKVTQSSRYLVKRTGEKVFLECVQDMDHENMFWYRQDPGLGLRLIYFSYDVKMKEKGDIPEGYSVSREKKERFSLILESASTNQTSMYLCASSLLGGSSNQPQHFGDGTRLSIL.

The V gene is TRBV25-1, the J gene TRBJ2-7; TRBD1 matches 8 bases. This CDR3 comprises 14 residues. J gave up 2 bases and V 5 bases, and 5 bases lay outside the gene matches. The V gene's germline CDR1 is MGHDK and CDR2 SYGVNS. CDR3 sequence reads: CASSRGQGTYEQYF. As DNA, the CDR3 is TGTGCCAGCAGTCGCGGACAGGGCACCTACGAGCAGTACTTC.

This clone appeared a few times. The chain recombines TRBV15 with TRBJ1-2; possibly TRBD1 for D (5 bases). Trimming pared 0 bases from V and 6 bases from J, leaving 14 bases between. There are 15 residues in the CDR3. Per germline, CDR1 LNHNV and CDR2 YYDKDF (reference sequence). The CDR3 DNA reads as TGTGCCACCAGCAGAGATTTCGTGTCGGGGGATGGCTACACCTTC. Translation: CATSRDFVSGDGYTF.

The J gene is TRBJ2-7, the V gene TRBV14; 11 bases line up with TRBD2. Germline values: CDR1 SGHDN, CDR2 FVKESK. Trimming at V came to 3 bases and at J to 3 bases, leaving 7 bases not matched to a gene. The CDR3 length is 16 residues. This chain's CDR3 is CASSQSSGRAYYEQYF. CDR3 bases: TGTGCCAGCAGCCAGAGTAGCGGGAGGGCCTACTACGAGCAGTACTTC.

The gene calls are TRBV5-4 and TRBJ1-4, with D hard to call. Germline V gene sequence: CDR1 SGHNT, CDR2 YYREEE (reference sequence). Trimming took off 0 bases at V and 8 bases at J, with 11 bases between the two ends. CDR3 size: 14 residues. CDR3 protein: CASSLEGGSEKLFF. The CDR3 DNA reads TGTGCCAGCAGCTTGGAGGGAGGGAGCGAAAAACTGTTTTTT.

The chain couples TRBV6-6 to TRBJ1-1; 7 nucleotides align to TRBD1. Germline lookup yields CDR1 MNHNY and CDR2 SVGAGI (reference sequence). This CDR3 comprises 13 residues. V shed 7 bases and J 7 bases; nucleotides not matched to a gene: 9. The CDR3 protein is CASNSGTDYEAFF. The CDR3 DNA follows: TGTGCCAGCAATTCCGGGACAGACTATGAAGCTTTCTTT.

Only one count was recorded for this clone. The chain is built from TRBV4-1 and TRBJ2-1, with TRBD2 identical over 10 bases. The CDR3 has 16 residues. The V gene's germline CDR1 is MGHRA and CDR2 YSYEKL. With V trimmed by 1 base and J by 7 bases, 7 bases remained unmatched. CDR3 in DNA: TGCGCCAGCAGCCAAGTAGGAGCGGGGGGGGAGAATGAGCAGTTCTTC. It codes for CASSQVGAGGENEQFF.

By share, this clone ranks as medium-sized. The chain carries TRBV29-1 and TRBJ1-4; no clear D. Germline CDR1 reads SQVTM; CDR2 reads ANQGSEA. The V end was cut by 4 bases, the J end by 1 base, with 10 bases between. The CDR3 extends over 14 amino acids. CDR3 in amino acids: CSVGQDGTNEKLFF. Written as DNA, the CDR3 is TGCAGCGTTGGGCAGGATGGAACTAATGAAAAACTGTTTTTT.

The rearrangement joins TRBV4-3 to TRBJ1-4; TRBD1 is a possible D gene (5 bases). Trimming stripped 0 bases from V and 2 bases from J, with 7 bases between. CDR3 length: 15 amino acids. CDR1 is LGHNA and CDR2 is YSLEER in the germline V gene. The CDR3 region has the DNA TGCGCCAGCAGCCAAGATCGGGGGACTAATGAAAAACTGTTTTTT. It specifies CASSQDRGTNEKLFF.

About this clone itself: One junction end disagrees with the germline gene, perhaps due to a read error. The chain joins TRBV6-6 to TRBJ2-1; 10 nucleotides line up with TRBD2. This CDR3 has 13 amino acids. Germline lookup yields CDR1 MNHNY and CDR2 SVGAGI (reference sequence). CDR3 DNA: TGTGCCAGCAGTGAGGCCCTAGCGGGAGTCCACATCTTC. Its translation is CASSEALAGVHIF.

The V gene is TRBV10-3, the J gene TRBJ1-4, with 7 bases that match TRBD1. CDR3 size: 14 residues. Germline lookup yields CDR1 ENHRY and CDR2 SYGVKD. Germline trimming cut 8 bases from V and 5 bases from J; bases unmatched to any gene: 8. The CDR3 DNA follows: TGTGCCATCGGGCAGGGACAGACAAATGAAAAACTGTTTTTT. This codes for CAIGQGQTNEKLFF.

This chain connects TRBV28 to TRBJ1-1, with no clear D. Trimming cost V 11 bases and J 4 bases, with 11 bases left between them. The CDR3 contains 11 residues. Germline V lookup: CDR1 MDHEN, CDR2 SYDVKM. CDR3 bases: TGTGCCTGGGGTGAGGGCACTGAAGCTTTCTTT. Its protein product is CAWGEGTEAFF.

CDR3 in amino acids: CSVGEGARGNEQFF. CDR3 DNA: TGCAGCGTTGGCGAGGGGGCCCGAGGGAATGAGCAGTTCTTC. The chain employs TRBV29-1 and TRBJ2-1; 7 nucleotides match TRBD1. The length of the CDR3 is 14 residues. With V trimmed by 4 bases and J by 7 bases, 10 bases remained unmatched. Germline-derived CDR1 and CDR2 are SQVTM and ANQGSEA.

V usage is TRBV29-1 and J usage is TRBJ2-1, with TRBD2 matching over 8 bases. Trimming cost V 6 bases and J 6 bases; bases outside gene matches: 10. The germline V gene has CDR1 SQVTM and CDR2 ANQGSEA. This CDR3 comprises 14 residues. CDR3 bases: TGCAGCGTGGCGAACGGGGGGGGAGGCAATGAGCAGTTCTTC. It translates to CSVANGGGGNEQFF.

With regard to this clone: The same CDR3 also results from other DNA sequences found in this sample. The genes are TRBV19 and TRBJ2-3, with D perhaps matching TRBD1 (6 bases). V was shortened by 3 bases and J by 4 bases, with 11 bases between the two germline ends. CDR1 is LNHDA, CDR2 SQIVND, per germline (reference sequence). This CDR3 is 14 amino acids long. CDR3 protein: CASSMLQGADTQYF. In DNA, the CDR3 is TGTGCCAGTAGTATGCTACAGGGTGCAGATACGCAGTATTTT.

The rearrangement joins TRBV18 to TRBJ1-5; 9 positions match TRBD1. Trimming removed 2 bases from V and 5 bases from J; junction bases left unmatched: 13. CDR3 length: 18 amino acids. CDR1 and CDR2 (germline): KGHSH, LQKENI. This CDR3 reads CASSPTPPGQGMYQPQHF. In nucleotides, the CDR3 is TGTGCCAGCTCACCAACCCCGCCGGGACAGGGAATGTATCAGCCCCAGCATTTT. The complete variable domain, with remaining parts taken from reference TRBV18 and TRBJ1-5, reads NAGVMQNPRHLVRRRGQEARLRCSPMKGHSHVYWYRQLPEEGLKFMVYLQKENIIDESGMPKERFSAEFPKEGPSILRIQQVVRGDSAAYFCASSPTPPGQGMYQPQHFGDGTRLSIL.

A single count supports this clone. This chain connects TRBV5-1 to TRBJ1-4; 9 nucleotides match TRBD1. The CDR3 covers 15 residues. Germline V gene data show CDR1 as SGHRS and CDR2 as YFSETQ. V gave up 4 bases and J gave up 5 bases; unmatched junction bases: 6. The CDR3 spells CASSRRDRVNEKLFF. The CDR3 DNA follows: TGCGCCAGCAGCCGCCGGGACAGGGTGAATGAAAAACTGTTTTTT.